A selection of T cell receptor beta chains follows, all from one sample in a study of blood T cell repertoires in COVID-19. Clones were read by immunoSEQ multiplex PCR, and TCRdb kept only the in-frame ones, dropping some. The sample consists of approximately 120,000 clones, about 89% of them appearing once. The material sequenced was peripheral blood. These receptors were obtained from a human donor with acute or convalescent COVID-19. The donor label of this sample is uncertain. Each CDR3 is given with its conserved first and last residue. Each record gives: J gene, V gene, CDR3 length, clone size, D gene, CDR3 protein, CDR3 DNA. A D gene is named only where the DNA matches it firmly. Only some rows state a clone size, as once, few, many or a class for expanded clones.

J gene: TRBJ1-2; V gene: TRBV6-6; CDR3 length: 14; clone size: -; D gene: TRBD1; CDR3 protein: CASSRQGARYGYTF; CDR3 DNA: TGTGCCAGCAGTCGACAGGGGGCTCGGTATGGCTACACCTTC
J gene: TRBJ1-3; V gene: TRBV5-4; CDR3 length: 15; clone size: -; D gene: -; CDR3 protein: CASSLAGSGGNTIYF; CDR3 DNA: TGTGCCAGCAGCTTGGCAGGGTCTGGTGGAAACACCATATATTTT
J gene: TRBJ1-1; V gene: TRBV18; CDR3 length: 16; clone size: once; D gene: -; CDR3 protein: CASSPREQGSGTEAFF; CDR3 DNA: TGTGCCAGCTCACCACGAGAACAGGGTTCGGGTACTGAAGCTTTCTTT
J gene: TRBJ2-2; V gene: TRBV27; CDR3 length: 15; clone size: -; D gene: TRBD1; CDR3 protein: CASSLRDRVTGELFF; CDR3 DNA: TGTGCCAGCAGTTTAAGGGACAGGGTGACCGGGGAGCTGTTTTTT
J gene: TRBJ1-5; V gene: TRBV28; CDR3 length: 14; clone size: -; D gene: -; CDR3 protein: CASASGGENQPQHF; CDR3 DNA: TGTGCCAGCGCCTCTGGGGGGGAGAATCAGCCCCAGCATTTT
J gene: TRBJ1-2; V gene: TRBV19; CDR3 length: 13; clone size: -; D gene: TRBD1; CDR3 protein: CASSMNRGYGYTF; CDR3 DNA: TGTGCCAGTAGTATGAACAGGGGCTATGGCTACACCTTC
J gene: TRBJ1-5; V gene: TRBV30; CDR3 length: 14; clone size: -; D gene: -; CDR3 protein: CAWSSGQYNQPQHF; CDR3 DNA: TGTGCCTGGAGTTCCGGACAGTACAATCAGCCCCAGCATTTT
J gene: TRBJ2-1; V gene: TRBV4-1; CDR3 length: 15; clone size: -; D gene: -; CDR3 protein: CASSQVAGNYNEQFF; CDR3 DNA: TGCGCCAGCAGCCAAGTTGCGGGCAACTACAATGAGCAGTTCTTC
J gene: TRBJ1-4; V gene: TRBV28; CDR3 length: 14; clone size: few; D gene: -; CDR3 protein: CASSQGSYNEKLFF; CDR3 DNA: TGTGCCAGCAGTCAGGGGTCCTACAATGAAAAACTGTTTTTT
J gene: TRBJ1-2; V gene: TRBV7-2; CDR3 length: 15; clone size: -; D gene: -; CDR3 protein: CASSLAQGGFYGYTF; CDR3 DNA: TGTGCCAGCAGCTTAGCGCAAGGCGGTTTCTATGGCTACACCTTC
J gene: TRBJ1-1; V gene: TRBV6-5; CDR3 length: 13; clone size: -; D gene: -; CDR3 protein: CASSYGPNTEAFF; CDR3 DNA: TGTGCCAGCAGTTACGGGCCCAACACTGAAGCTTTCTTT
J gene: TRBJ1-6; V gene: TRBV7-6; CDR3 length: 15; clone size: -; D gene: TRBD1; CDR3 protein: CASSKTTGDNSPLHF; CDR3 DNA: TGTGCCAGCAGCAAGACGACAGGGGATAATTCACCCCTCCACTTT
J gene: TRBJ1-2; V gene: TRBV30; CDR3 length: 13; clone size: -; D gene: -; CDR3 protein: CAWTQGSNYGYTF; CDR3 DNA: TGTGCCTGGACACAGGGCTCTAACTATGGCTACACCTTC
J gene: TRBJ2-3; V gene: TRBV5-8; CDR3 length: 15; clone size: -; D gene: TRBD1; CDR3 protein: CASSLDRGRTDTQYF; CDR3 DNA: TGTGCCAGCAGCTTGGACAGGGGGCGGACAGATACGCAGTATTTT
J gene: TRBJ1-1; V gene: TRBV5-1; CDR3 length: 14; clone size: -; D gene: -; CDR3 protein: CASSLVAGNTEAFF; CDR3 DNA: TGCGCCAGCAGCTTGGTTGCGGGTAACACTGAAGCTTTCTTT
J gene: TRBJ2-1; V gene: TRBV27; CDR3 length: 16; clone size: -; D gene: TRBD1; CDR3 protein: CASSRTGSPAYNEQFF; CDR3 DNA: TGTGCCAGCAGCCGGACAGGGTCCCCGGCCTACAATGAGCAGTTCTTC
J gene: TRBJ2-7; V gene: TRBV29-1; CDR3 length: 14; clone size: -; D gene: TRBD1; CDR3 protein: CSVGKGQGTGEQYF; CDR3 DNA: TGCAGCGTTGGGAAGGGACAGGGAACCGGTGAGCAGTACTTC
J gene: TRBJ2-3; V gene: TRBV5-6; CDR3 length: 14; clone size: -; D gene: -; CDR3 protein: CASSRRGGADTQYF; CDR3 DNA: TGTGCCAGCAGCCGGAGGGGGGGCGCAGATACGCAGTATTTT
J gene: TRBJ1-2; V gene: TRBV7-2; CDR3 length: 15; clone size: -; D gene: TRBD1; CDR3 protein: CASSPWGQGNYGYTF; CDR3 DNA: TGTGCCAGCAGCCCCTGGGGACAGGGGAACTATGGCTACACCTTC
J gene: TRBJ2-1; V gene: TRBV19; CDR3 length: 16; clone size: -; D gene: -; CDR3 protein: CASSPPLARFFNEQFF; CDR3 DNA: TGTGCCAGTAGCCCCCCACTAGCAAGGTTCTTCAATGAGCAGTTCTTC
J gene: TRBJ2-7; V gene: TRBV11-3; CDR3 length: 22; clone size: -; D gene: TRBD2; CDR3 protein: CASSLEGTGAVGLAGAPYEQYF; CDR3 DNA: TGTGCCAGCAGCTTAGAAGGGACAGGCGCTGTGGGACTAGCGGGAGCCCCTTACGAGCAGTACTTC
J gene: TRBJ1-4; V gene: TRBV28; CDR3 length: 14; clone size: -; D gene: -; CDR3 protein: CASSTQGRNEKLFF; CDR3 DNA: TGTGCCAGCAGTACACAGGGACGTAATGAAAAACTGTTTTTT
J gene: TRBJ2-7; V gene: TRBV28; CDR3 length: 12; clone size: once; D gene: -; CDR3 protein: CASSFLSYEQYF; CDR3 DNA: TGTGCCAGCAGTTTTCTCTCCTACGAGCAGTACTTC
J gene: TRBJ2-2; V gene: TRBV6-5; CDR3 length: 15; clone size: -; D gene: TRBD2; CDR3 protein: CASGSGSRYTGELFF; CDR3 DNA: TGTGCCAGCGGTAGCGGGAGTCGTTACACCGGGGAGCTGTTTTTT
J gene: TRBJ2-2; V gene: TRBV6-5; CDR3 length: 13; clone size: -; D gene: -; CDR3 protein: CASSYRGTGELFF; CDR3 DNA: TGTGCCAGCAGTTACAGGGGAACCGGGGAGCTGTTTTTT
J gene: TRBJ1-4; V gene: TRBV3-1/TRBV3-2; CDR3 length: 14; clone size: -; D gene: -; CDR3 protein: CASSHGAGGEKLFF; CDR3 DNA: TGTGCCAGCAGCCATGGGGCCGGGGGTGAAAAACTGTTTTTT
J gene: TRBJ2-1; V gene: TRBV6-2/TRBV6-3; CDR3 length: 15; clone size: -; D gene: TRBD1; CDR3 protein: CASSNRGPTYNEQFF; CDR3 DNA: TGTGCCAGCAGCAACAGGGGGCCTACCTACAATGAGCAGTTCTTC
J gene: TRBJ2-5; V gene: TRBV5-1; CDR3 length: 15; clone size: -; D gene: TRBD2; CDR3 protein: CASSISGSQQETQYF; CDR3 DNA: TGCGCCAGCAGTATTAGCGGGAGTCAGCAAGAGACCCAGTACTTC
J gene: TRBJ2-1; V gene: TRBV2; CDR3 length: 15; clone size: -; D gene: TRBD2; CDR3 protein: CASSLGGLETNEQFF; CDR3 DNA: TGTGCCAGCAGTCTCGGGGGACTAGAAACAAATGAGCAGTTCTTC
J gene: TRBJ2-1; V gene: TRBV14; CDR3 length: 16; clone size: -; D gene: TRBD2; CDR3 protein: CASSQDHGGTYNEQFF; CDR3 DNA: TGTGCCAGCAGCCAAGATCACGGGGGGACCTACAATGAGCAGTTCTTC
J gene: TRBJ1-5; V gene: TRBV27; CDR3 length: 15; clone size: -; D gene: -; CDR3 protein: CASSPEGMGNQPQHF; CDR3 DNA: TGTGCCAGCAGTCCCGAGGGAATGGGCAATCAGCCCCAGCATTTT
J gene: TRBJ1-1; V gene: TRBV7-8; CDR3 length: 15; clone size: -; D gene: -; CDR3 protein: CASSPRGGDGYEAFF; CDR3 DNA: TGTGCCAGCAGCCCCCGGGGCGGGGACGGTTATGAAGCTTTCTTT
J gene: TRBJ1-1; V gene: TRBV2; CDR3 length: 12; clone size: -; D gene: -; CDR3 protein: CASSTPESEAFF; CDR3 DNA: TGTGCCAGCAGTACTCCGGAGTCTGAAGCTTTCTTT
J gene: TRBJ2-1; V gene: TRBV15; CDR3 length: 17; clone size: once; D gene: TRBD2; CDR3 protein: CATSRSSGSGLNNEQFF; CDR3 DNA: TGTGCCACCAGCAGGAGCTCGGGTAGCGGGTTGAACAATGAGCAGTTCTTC
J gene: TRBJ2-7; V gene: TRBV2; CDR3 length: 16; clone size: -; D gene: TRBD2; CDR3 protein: CASSPLTSGKIYEQYF; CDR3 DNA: TGTGCCAGCAGCCCCCTTACTAGCGGGAAAATCTACGAGCAGTACTTC
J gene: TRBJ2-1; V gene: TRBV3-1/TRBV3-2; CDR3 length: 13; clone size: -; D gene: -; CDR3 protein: CASSQDLGGEQFF; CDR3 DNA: TGTGCCAGCAGCCAAGATCTGGGGGGTGAGCAGTTCTTC
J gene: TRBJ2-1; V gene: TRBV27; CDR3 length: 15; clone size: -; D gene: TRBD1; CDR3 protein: CASSQERTGDNEQFF; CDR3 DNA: TGTGCCAGCAGTCAAGAAAGGACAGGGGACAATGAGCAGTTCTTC
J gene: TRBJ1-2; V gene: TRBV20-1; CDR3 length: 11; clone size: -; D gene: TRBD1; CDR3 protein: CTTGTVYGYTF; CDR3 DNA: TGCACGACCGGGACAGTCTATGGCTACACCTTC
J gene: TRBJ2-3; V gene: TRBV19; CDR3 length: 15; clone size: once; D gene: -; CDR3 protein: CASSIELSLGDTQYF; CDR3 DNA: TGTGCCAGTAGTATAGAGCTCTCGCTCGGGGATACGCAGTATTTT
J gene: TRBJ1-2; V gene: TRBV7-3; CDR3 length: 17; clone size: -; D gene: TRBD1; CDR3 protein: CASSVTGQGGFNYGYTF; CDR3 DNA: TGTGCCAGCAGCGTAACGGGACAGGGGGGTTTTAACTATGGCTACACCTTC
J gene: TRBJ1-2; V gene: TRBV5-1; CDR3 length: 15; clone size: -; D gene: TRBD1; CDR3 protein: CASSTGQGEVDGYTF; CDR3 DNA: TGCGCCAGCAGCACCGGACAGGGAGAGGTCGATGGCTACACCTTC
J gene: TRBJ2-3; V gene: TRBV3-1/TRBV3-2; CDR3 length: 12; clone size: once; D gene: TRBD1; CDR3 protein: CASSHLDRGRYF; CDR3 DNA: TGTGCCAGCAGCCACTTGGACAGGGGCAGGTATTTT
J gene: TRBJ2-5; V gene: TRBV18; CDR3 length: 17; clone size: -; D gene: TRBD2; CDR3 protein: CASSPSERGALQETQYF; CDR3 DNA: TGTGCCAGCTCACCGTCTGAGCGGGGGGCGCTCCAAGAGACCCAGTACTTC
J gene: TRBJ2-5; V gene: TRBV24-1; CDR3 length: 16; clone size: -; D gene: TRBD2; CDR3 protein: CATSDSGLAGAETQYF; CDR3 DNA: TGTGCCACCAGTGACTCGGGACTAGCGGGAGCCGAGACCCAGTACTTC
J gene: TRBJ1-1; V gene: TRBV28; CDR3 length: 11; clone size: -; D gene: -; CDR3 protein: CASIRDTEAFF; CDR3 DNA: TGTGCCAGCATCAGGGACACTGAAGCTTTCTTT
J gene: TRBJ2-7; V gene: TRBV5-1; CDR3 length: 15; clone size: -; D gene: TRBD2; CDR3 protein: CASSLGAGETYEQYF; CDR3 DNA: TGCGCCAGCAGCTTGGGGGCGGGAGAAACTTACGAGCAGTACTTC
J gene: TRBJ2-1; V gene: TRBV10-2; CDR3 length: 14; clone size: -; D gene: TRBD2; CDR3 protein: CASSGLAESNEQFF; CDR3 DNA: TGCGCCAGCAGCGGACTAGCGGAAAGCAATGAGCAGTTCTTC
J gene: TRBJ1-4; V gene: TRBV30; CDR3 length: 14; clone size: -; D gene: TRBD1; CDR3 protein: CAWSGGQRNEKLFF; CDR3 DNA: TGTGCCTGGAGCGGGGGACAGCGGAATGAAAAACTGTTTTTT
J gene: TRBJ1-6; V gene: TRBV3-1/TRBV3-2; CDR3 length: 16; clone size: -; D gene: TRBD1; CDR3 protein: CASSQQGQANNSPLHF; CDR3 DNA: TGTGCCAGCAGCCAACAAGGACAGGCAAATAATTCACCCCTCCACTTT
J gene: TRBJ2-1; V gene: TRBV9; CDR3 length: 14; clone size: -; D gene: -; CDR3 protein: CASTLGGPGGEQFF; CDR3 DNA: TGTGCCAGCACGTTAGGAGGGCCCGGCGGTGAGCAGTTCTTC
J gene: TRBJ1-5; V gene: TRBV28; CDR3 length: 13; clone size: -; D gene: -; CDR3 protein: CASRQSSNQPQHF; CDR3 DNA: TGTGCCAGCAGGCAGTCTAGCAATCAGCCCCAGCATTTT
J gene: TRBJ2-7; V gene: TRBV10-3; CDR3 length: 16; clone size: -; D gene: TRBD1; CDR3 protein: CAISEPGDRPGYEQYF; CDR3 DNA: TGTGCCATCAGTGAGCCCGGGGACAGGCCCGGGTACGAGCAGTACTTC
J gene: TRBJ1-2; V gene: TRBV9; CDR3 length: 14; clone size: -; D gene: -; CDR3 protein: CASSGMSANYGYTF; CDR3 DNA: TGTGCCAGCAGCGGAATGTCGGCTAACTATGGCTACACCTTC